The subject of this entry is one T cell receptor beta chain. Its antigen is undetermined. Trimming took 1 base from V and 8 from J; bases not matched to a gene: 10. CDR1 and CDR2 from the germline V gene are LGHNA and YSLEER. This CDR3 has 17 residues. This sample was included in a study of human T cells and chemical hapten exposure. Study context: From small differences in pooled library volume came most of the variation in per-sample TCR yields.

TCRdb used MiXCR to reprocess the RACE reads, holding one entry per CDR3 protein. The table has 280,000 or so distinct CDR3 sequences, around 7% seen once. Whole-study results and caveats: Expanded TCR counts at PT1 went up together with patch test score, a positive correlation.

Time point indicated: pre-sensitization, week 0. This sample's treatment: therapeutic diphenylcyclopropenone sensitization with weekly scalp DPC. This receptor was identified in a man younger than 35 with alopecia areata. Some clones in this sample may be carry-over from other donors' samples. The chain is built from TRBV4-3 and TRBJ1-4; 10 nucleotides align to TRBD1. Sample: whole blood, taken in connection with sensitization to the hapten diphenylcyclopropenone (DPC). The CDR3 loop is CASSQAYVGQGGEKLFF. DNA for the CDR3: TGCGCCAGCAGCCAAGCCTATGTCGGACAGGGGGGAGAAAAACTGTTTTTT.